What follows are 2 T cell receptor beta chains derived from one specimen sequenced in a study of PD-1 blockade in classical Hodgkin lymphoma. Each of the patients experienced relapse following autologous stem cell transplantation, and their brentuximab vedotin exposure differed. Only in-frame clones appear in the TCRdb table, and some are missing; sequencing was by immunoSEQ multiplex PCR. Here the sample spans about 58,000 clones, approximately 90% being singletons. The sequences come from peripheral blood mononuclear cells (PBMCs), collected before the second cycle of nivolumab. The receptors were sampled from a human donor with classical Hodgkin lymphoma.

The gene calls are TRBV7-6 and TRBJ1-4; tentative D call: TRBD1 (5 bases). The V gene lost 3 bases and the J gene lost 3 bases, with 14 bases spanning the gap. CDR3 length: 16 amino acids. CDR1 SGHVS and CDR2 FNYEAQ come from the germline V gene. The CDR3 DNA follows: TGTGCCAGCAGCTTCGCAGGGCCTTTTTCTAATGAAAAACTGTTTTTT. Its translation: CASSFAGPFSNEKLFF.

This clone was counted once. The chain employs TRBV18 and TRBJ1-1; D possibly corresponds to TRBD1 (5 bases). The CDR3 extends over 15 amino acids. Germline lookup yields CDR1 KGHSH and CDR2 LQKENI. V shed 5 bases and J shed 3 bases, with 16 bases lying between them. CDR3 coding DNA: TGTGCCAGCTCAACTTCCACAGGAGGGGACACTGAAGCTTTCTTT. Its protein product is CASSTSTGGDTEAFF.